This T cell receptor (beta chain) was obtained from a study of PD-1 and CTLA-4 blockade in melanoma. Generated by immunoSEQ multiplex PCR, the TCRdb table keeps only in-frame clones and is missing some. The sample has 20,000 to 25,000 clones, about 91% seen once. The CDR3 runs to 15 residues. The germline CDR1 and CDR2 sequences are LGHNA and YNFKEQ. Trimming removed 4 bases from V and 0 bases from J, with 12 bases in between. The sample here was CD8+ T cells from peripheral blood, taken before anti-PD-1 treatment. This chain connects TRBV4-2 to TRBJ1-2; D remains ambiguous. The TCR originated in a human donor with melanoma. CDR3 in amino acids: CASSPEGTANYGYTF. The CDR3 coding sequence is TGTGCCAGCAGCCCTGAGGGCACAGCTAACTATGGCTACACCTTC.